This passage covers 20 T cell receptor beta chains from one sample sequenced in a study of cytomegalovirus exposure and HLA in healthy donors. 60 Vbeta and 13 Jbeta primers were used in PCR. Only in-frame clones appear in the TCRdb table, and some are missing; sequencing was by immunoSEQ multiplex PCR. The sample has about 130,000 clones, around 78% seen once. The sequenced sample consisted of PBMCs. The receptors were sampled from a man in his late teens or twenties in good health and CMV-seropositive.

The rearrangement uses TRBV7-3 and TRBJ2-1, with TRBD2 matching over 12 bases. After removal of 5 bases from V and 12 bases from J, the junction contained 8 bases not matched to a gene. The CDR3 has 14 residues. CDR1 is SGHTA and CDR2 is FQGTGA in the germline V gene. The CDR3 here is CASSAQTSGGSQFF. The CDR3 DNA sequence: TGTGCCAGCAGCGCACAGACTAGCGGGGGTTCGCAGTTCTTC.

In its sample, this clone is large. This chain links TRBV2 with TRBJ2-1, with D possibly TRBD2 on 5 matching bases. The CDR3 totals 16 residues. V was shortened by 5 bases and J by 0 bases, with 14 bases between the two germline ends. Germline V gene sequence: CDR1 SNHLY, CDR2 FYNNEI. The CDR3 sequence is CASSLGRGSSYNEQFF. The CDR3 coding sequence is TGTGCCAGCAGTCTCGGACGGGGAAGCTCCTACAATGAGCAGTTCTTC.

The chain links TRBV7-9 to TRBJ2-7; possibly TRBD2 for D (6 bases). The CDR3 consists of 14 residues. Trimming removed 3 bases from V and 7 bases from J, with 16 bases in between. Germline-derived CDR1 and CDR2 are SEHNR and FQNEAQ (reference sequence). CDR3 in amino acids: CASSFLGGGAEQYF. As DNA, the CDR3 is TGTGCCAGCAGCTTCTTAGGCGGAGGGGCGGAGCAGTACTTC.

In its sample, this clone was seen a few times. The genes are TRBV5-5 and TRBJ1-1; 8 bases agree with TRBD1. Trimming took 6 bases from V and 6 from J; bases not matched to a gene: 7. Germline loops: CDR1 SGHKS, CDR2 YYEKEE (reference sequence). The CDR3 length is 13 residues. CDR3 region: CASNKWTGSEAFF. The CDR3 DNA is TGTGCCAGCAACAAATGGACAGGGTCTGAAGCTTTCTTT.

This clone was seen only once. The V call is TRBV10-2, the J call TRBJ1-5; D is unclear. CDR1 is WSHSY, CDR2 SAAADI, per germline. Trimming left V 0 bases short and J 4 bases short, with 10 bases between. The CDR3 is made up of 15 amino acids. In DNA form, the CDR3 reads TGCGCCAGCAGTGAGTCCGGCGGTTCAAATCAGCCCCAGCATTTT. This translates into CASSESGGSNQPQHF.

The V and J genes are TRBV9 and TRBJ1-5, with D perhaps TRBD1 (6 bases). The CDR3 spans 15 residues. The V and J ends lost 0 bases and 1 base respectively, with 8 bases between them. Germline V CDR1 and CDR2: SGDLS, YYNGEE. CDR3 nucleotides: TGTGCCAGCAGCGTAGGGACAGCCAGCAATCAGCCCCAGCATTTT. Its protein product is CASSVGTASNQPQHF.

The chain is built from TRBV13 and TRBJ1-1, with no clear D. The CDR3 sequence is 13 residues long. CDR1 PRHDT and CDR2 FYEKMQ come from the germline V gene (reference sequence). V shed 0 bases and J shed 4 bases, with 6 bases lying between them. The CDR3 coding sequence is TGTGCCAGCAGCTTAGGGGAGACCACTGAAGCTTTCTTT. Amino acids: CASSLGETTEAFF. The whole variable domain, filled in from reference TRBV13 and TRBJ1-1, reads AAGVIQSPRHLIKEKRETATLKCYPIPRHDTVYWYQQGPGQDPQFLISFYEKMQSDKGSIPDRFSAQQFSDYHSELNMSSLELGDSALYFCASSLGETTEAFFGQGTRLTVV.

V gene TRBV6-6 combines with J gene TRBJ1-2; 9 bases line up with TRBD1. This CDR3 is 16 amino acids long. V lost 0 bases to trimming and J lost 8 bases; unmatched junction nucleotides: 10. Germline values: CDR1 MNHNY, CDR2 SVGAGI (reference sequence). Here the CDR3 reads CASSYSGHTGGGGYTF. The DNA for the CDR3 is TGTGCCAGCAGTTACTCGGGACATACAGGGGGCGGAGGCTACACCTTC.

The rearrangement joins TRBV12-5 to TRBJ2-3; D may be TRBD2 (6 bases). The CDR3 is 14 residues long. Germline V gives CDR1 LGHNT, CDR2 FRNRAP. Trimming shortened V by 1 base and J by 2 bases, and 7 bases separated the two germline ends. The CDR3 region is CASGLGLVTDTQYF. CDR3 nucleotides: TGTGCTAGTGGTTTGGGACTAGTCACAGATACGCAGTATTTT.

The chain couples TRBV9 to TRBJ2-1, with no clear D. The CDR3 totals 12 residues. Germline V gene lookup returns CDR1 SGDLS and CDR2 YYNGEE. V lost 3 bases and J lost 8, with 9 bases in between. CDR3: CASSAGRDEQFF. The DNA of the CDR3 is TGTGCCAGCAGCGCCGGCCGGGATGAGCAGTTCTTC.

This clone appeared a single time. The chain uses TRBV9 and TRBJ1-2, with 11 positions matching TRBD1. CDR1 and CDR2 (germline): SGDLS, YYNGEE. Unmatched junction bases numbered 8, after V lost 2 bases and J lost 8 bases. This CDR3 spans 15 amino acids. In nucleotides, the CDR3 is TGTGCCAGCAGCGTGTGGGACAGGGGGTCGGGCGGCTACACCTTC. Its protein is CASSVWDRGSGGYTF.

With respect to this clone: Other DNA sequences of this sample code for an identical CDR3. J is TRBJ1-1 and V is TRBV18, with D possibly matching TRBD1 (5 bases). In germline, CDR1 is KGHSH, CDR2 LQKENI. Between the trimmed V and J ends, which lost 5 bases and 1 base, there was a span of 8 bases. The CDR3 sequence is 13 residues long. CDR3 sequence reads: CASSTGGNTEAFF. DNA of the CDR3: TGTGCCAGCTCAACCGGGGGGAACACTGAAGCTTTCTTT.

This chain joins TRBV6-5 and TRBJ1-2; tentative D call: TRBD1 (5 bases). The CDR3 is 13 residues long. With 5 bases removed from V and 7 bases from J, the gap between germline ends came to 14 bases. CDR1 and CDR2 from the germline V gene are MNHEY and SVGAGI. CDR3 loop: CASSETDTSGYTF. The CDR3 bases are TGTGCCAGCAGTGAAACGGACACAAGTGGCTACACCTTC.

The rearrangement uses TRBV5-6 and TRBJ2-7; D not resolved. Germline CDR1 is SGHDT and CDR2 is YYEEEE. The germline V and J ends were trimmed by 0 bases and 2 bases, with 9 bases remaining between them. This CDR3 spans 14 amino acids. The CDR3 loop reads CASSLAPGTYEQYF. The CDR3 region has the DNA TGTGCCAGCAGCTTGGCCCCGGGTACCTACGAGCAGTACTTC.

J is TRBJ2-2 and V is TRBV18; D possibly corresponds to TRBD1 (6 bases). The CDR3 runs 18 residues. V gave up 3 bases and J gave up 3 bases, with 20 bases separating them. Germline lookup yields CDR1 KGHSH and CDR2 LQKENI. The CDR3 coding sequence is TGTGCCAGCTCACCGGGGACATCCTTGGAAGGGCACACCGGGGAGCTGTTTTTT. Translating it yields CASSPGTSLEGHTGELFF.

The CDR3 is CASSAGYQETQYF. The CDR3 DNA sequence: TGCGCCAGCAGCGCAGGGTACCAAGAGACCCAGTACTTC. The chain links TRBV10-1 to TRBJ2-5; the D gene is possibly TRBD1 (5 bases). Deletions cut 6 bases from V and 0 bases from J, with 8 bases between. This CDR3 has 13 residues. CDR1 is WNHNN, CDR2 SYGVQD, per germline (reference sequence).

V and J are TRBV12-5 and TRBJ2-7; TRBD1 matches at 9 bases. V shed 3 bases, J shed 5 bases, and the junction held 26 bases outside the gene matches. The CDR3 covers 21 residues. Germline loops: CDR1 LGHNT, CDR2 FRNRAP. CDR3 amino acids: CASGFGLTTPSTGGIVDEQYF. For the CDR3, the DNA is TGTGCTAGTGGTTTCGGCCTCACCACTCCCTCGACAGGGGGTATAGTCGACGAGCAGTACTTC.

The rearrangement uses TRBV16 and TRBJ1-4; 8 positions match TRBD1. The CDR3 runs to 16 residues. The germline gives CDR1 KGHSY, CDR2 FQNENV. Trimming took 4 bases from V and 2 from J; bases not matched to a gene: 6. CDR3 in amino acids: CASSLATGVTNEKLFF. The CDR3 DNA follows: TGTGCCAGCAGCCTCGCGACAGGGGTGACTAATGAAAAACTGTTTTTT.

This clone was recorded a few times. J is TRBJ1-1 and V is TRBV30, with a weak D call TRBD1 (6 bases). Germline V CDR1 and CDR2: GTSNPN, SVGIG (reference sequence). V dropped 3 bases and J dropped 0 bases, with 11 bases sitting between them. The CDR3 length is 14 residues. The CDR3, as DNA: TGTGCCTGGAGCCCGGACAGCATGAACACTGAAGCTTTCTTT. This gives the protein CAWSPDSMNTEAFF.

The V call is TRBV7-9, the J call TRBJ2-2; TRBD1 matches 7 bases. Germline V CDR1 and CDR2: SEHNR, FQNEAQ (reference sequence). The CDR3 extends over 13 amino acids. V lost 7 bases, J lost 6 bases, and 5 bases stayed unmatched. CDR3 sequence: CASTDRAAGELFF. The DNA of the CDR3 is TGTGCCAGCACCGACAGGGCTGCCGGGGAGCTGTTTTTT.